The clone carrying this T cell receptor beta chain was seen ten or more times. The antigen is undetermined. The sample originates from a study of human T cells and chemical hapten exposure. Study-wide background: Patients, predominantly female, presented with alopecia areata, totalis or universalis. Study findings and constraints: Alopecia in all donors means immunity may differ from healthy individuals.

The CDR3 extends over 14 amino acids. The germline CDR1 and CDR2 sequences are SGHRS and YFSETQ. V shed 4 bases and J shed 3 bases, with 11 bases lying between them. Unique molecular identifiers were attached to individual cDNA molecules within the library. TCRdb ran MiXCR on the RACE reads and lists one entry per CDR3 protein. The table has over 100,000 distinct CDR3 sequences, about a tenth seen once. Time point described: patch test 2, 6 weeks after DPC sensitization. Sample treatment: therapeutic diphenylcyclopropenone sensitization with weekly scalp DPC. This sequence was found in a middle-aged woman with alopecia areata. Some clones in this sample may be carry-over from other donors' samples. The source material was whole blood, sampled in connection with sensitization to the hapten diphenylcyclopropenone (DPC). V and J are TRBV5-1 and TRBJ1-5, with D tentatively TRBD1 (5 bases). CDR3 nucleotides: TGCGCCAGCAGCGTGGGGACTCCCAATCAGCCCCAGCATTTT. Protein sequence: CASSVGTPNQPQHF.